This T cell receptor beta chain was identified during a study of cytomegalovirus exposure and HLA in healthy donors. Amplification used 60 Vbeta primers and 13 Jbeta primers. Original data processing: Unique TCR beta chains totaled some 81 million in a later count, with about 11 million of them shared. The protocol was immunoSEQ multiplex PCR, while the TCRdb copy is restricted to in-frame clones and leaves out a portion. D and trimming were read from the DNA, whereas the V and J calls and clone size are those reported in that table. The table includes some 110,000 clones, 60% to 75% detected once. V was cut by 4 bases and J by 5 bases, with 9 bases left in between. Germline CDR1 SQVTM, CDR2 ANQGSEA. The CDR3 runs to 11 residues. Healthy bone marrow donors made up the cohort. About this clone: Its target is not known.

Study observations and caveats: In an earlier analysis, in 587 donors, most V segments appeared productive either ~87% or ~30% of the time.

The source is a woman in her forties or fifties in good health and CMV-seropositive. The sample comprised PBMCs. V usage is TRBV29-1 and J usage is TRBJ2-7, with D uncertain. This chain's CDR3 is CSVAHIHEQYF. CDR3 in DNA: TGCAGCGTTGCCCACATCCACGAGCAGTACTTC.